This TCR beta chain was observed in a study of siplizumab effects on memory and regulatory T cells. This clone was seen once. Its antigen remains unknown. Overall study results and limits: About 75-95% of proliferating CD4+ or CD8+ clones had no assignable naive or memory phenotype.

The V and J ends lost 2 bases and 4 bases respectively, with 17 bases between them. The germline V gene has CDR1 KGHSH and CDR2 LQKENI. The CDR3 runs 16 residues. TCRdb's table, derived via immunoSEQ multiplex PCR, lists solely in-frame clones and lacks some. The sample contains roughly 100,000 clones, approximately 90% of which appear only once. The sequencing input was CD4+ T cells sorted from blood. J is TRBJ2-5 and V is TRBV18; weak D call: TRBD1 (6 bases). This receptor was obtained from a human donor in good health. The CDR3 DNA reads as TGTGCCAGCTCACCAAGGAACAGGGAAGCTCGAGAGACCCAGTACTTC. It translates to CASSPRNREARETQYF.